Sequencing of this T cell receptor beta chain was carried out in a study of control samples from healthy donors and cancer patients. The CDR3 extends over 15 amino acids. In germline, CDR1 is SGHNT, CDR2 YYREEE (reference sequence). V lost 4 bases and J 0 bases, leaving 8 bases between the germline ends. Some clones are missing from TCRdb's copy, which holds only in-frame ones; the method was immunoSEQ multiplex PCR. The repertoire holds some 170,000 clones, with 90% to 95% as singletons. This sequence was found in a man aged 55 to 70 with colorectal cancer. The specimen sequenced was PBMCs. This chain uses TRBV5-4 with TRBJ2-6, with D possibly TRBD1 on 5 matching bases. CDR3 sequence (DNA): TGTGCCAGCAGCCAGACAGTCTCTGGGGCCAACGTCCTGACTTTC. This gives the protein CASSQTVSGANVLTF.